A single sample is the source of the 16 T cell receptor beta chains below, sequenced in a study of blood T cell repertoires in COVID-19. Profiled with immunoSEQ multiplex PCR; TCRdb holds only in-frame clones, not every one. The repertoire holds roughly 300,000 clones, under 90% seen once, with roughly 4% in the top ten. Material for sequencing was PBMCs or T cells enriched from blood (not recorded which). The receptors were gathered from a man aged 25-40 years who had recovered from COVID-19.

This clone has a single count. The chain uses TRBV5-1 and TRBJ1-4, with D tentatively TRBD1 (5 bases). Germline loops: CDR1 SGHRS, CDR2 YFSETQ. The CDR3 is 15 residues long. V was clipped by 4 bases and J by 5 bases, with 15 bases between them. CDR3: CASSPGAGRNEKLFF. CDR3 DNA: TGCGCCAGCAGCCCTGGAGCAGGGCGAAATGAAAAACTGTTTTTT.

Comments on this clone: Different DNA sequences within this sample yield the same CDR3. This chain connects TRBV27 to TRBJ2-3, with 7 positions matching TRBD1. Germline V gene data show CDR1 as MNHEY and CDR2 as SMNVEV (reference sequence). The trim removed 5 bases at V and 0 bases at J, leaving 2 bases unmatched. The CDR3 loop spans 14 amino acids. This chain's CDR3 is CASSRQGSTDTQYF. CDR3 bases: TGTGCCAGCAGTCGACAGGGTAGCACAGATACGCAGTATTTT.

This clone was recorded a few times. This rearrangement joins TRBV29-1 to TRBJ2-7, with 8 bases lining up with TRBD1. J was trimmed by 4 bases and V by 2 bases; bases with no gene match: 10. This CDR3 contains 15 residues. Per germline, CDR1 SQVTM and CDR2 ANQGSEA. CDR3 region: CSVELGDRLSYEQYF. For the CDR3, the DNA is TGCAGCGTTGAACTCGGGGACAGGCTTTCTTACGAGCAGTACTTC.

V is TRBV2 and J is TRBJ1-3; D unclear. Germline CDR1 and CDR2: SNHLY and FYNNEI. The CDR3 contains 13 residues. Trimming stripped 8 bases from V and 0 bases from J, with 8 bases between. This CDR3 is CASALLSGNTIYF. As DNA, the CDR3 is TGTGCCAGCGCGCTTCTCTCTGGAAACACCATATATTTT.

This chain uses TRBV5-4 with TRBJ1-6; possible D gene TRBD1, 6 bases. The CDR3 has 16 amino acids. CDR1 SGHNT and CDR2 YYREEE come from the germline V gene (reference sequence). V dropped 0 bases and J dropped 9 bases, with 16 bases sitting between them. CDR3 region: CASSLAGGAPGSPLHF. The CDR3 coding sequence is TGTGCCAGCAGCTTGGCCGGGGGGGCGCCCGGTTCACCCCTCCACTTT.

This chain joins TRBV19 and TRBJ1-2; 8 bases align to TRBD1. V was pared by 1 base and J by 4 bases, with 8 bases of the junction left unmatched. The CDR3 has 16 residues. Looked up from germline, CDR1 is LNHDA and CDR2 is SQIVND (reference sequence). The CDR3 spells CASSIGNPGQVYGYTF. The DNA of the CDR3 is TGTGCCAGTAGTATAGGGAATCCGGGACAGGTCTATGGCTACACCTTC. Complete variable domain (other parts from reference TRBV19 and TRBJ1-2): DGGITQSPKYLFRKEGQNVTLSCEQNLNHDAMYWYRQDPGQGLRLIYYSQIVNDFQKGDIAEGYSVSREKKESFPLTVTSAQKNPTAFYLCASSIGNPGQVYGYTFGSGTRLTVV.

The CDR3 sequence is CAISAPGQGYEKLFF. DNA for the CDR3: TGTGCCATCAGTGCGCCGGGACAGGGGTATGAAAAACTGTTTTTT. The gene calls are TRBV10-3 and TRBJ1-4, with 10 bases identical to TRBD1. CDR3 length equals 15 residues. Unmatched junction bases numbered 5, after V lost 4 bases and J lost 6 bases. Per germline, CDR1 ENHRY and CDR2 SYGVKD.

The CDR3 DNA sequence: TGTGCCAGCAGCTCCCGGACTAGCGAGGCAGATACGCAGTATTTT. It codes for CASSSRTSEADTQYF. This rearrangement joins TRBV11-2 to TRBJ2-3, with TRBD2 matching 9 bases. The V gene end was trimmed by 4 bases and the J gene end by 4 bases; junction bases not matched to a gene: 6. CDR1 SGHAT and CDR2 FQNNGV come from the germline V gene. The CDR3 length is 15 residues.

The chain joins TRBV9 to TRBJ2-7, with a tentative D call TRBD2 (6 bases). Deletions cut 5 bases from V and 6 bases from J, with 18 bases between. Per germline, CDR1 SGDLS and CDR2 YYNGEE. The CDR3 is 14 amino acids. CDR3 region: CASRSVEGSAEQYF. As DNA, the CDR3 is TGTGCCAGCAGGTCAGTGGAGGGGTCCGCCGAGCAGTACTTC.

This clone was seen just once. The chain couples TRBV2 to TRBJ1-5; maybe TRBD1 (5 bases). The germline V and J ends were trimmed by 3 bases and 7 bases, with 10 bases remaining between them. The CDR3 loop spans 13 amino acids. Germline CDR1 and CDR2: SNHLY and FYNNEI. The CDR3 DNA sequence: TGTGCCAGCAGTGACAGGGTAGGGCAGCCCCAGCATTTT. Amino acid sequence: CASSDRVGQPQHF.

This clone was observed a single time. This chain uses TRBV6-4 with TRBJ2-1, with D possibly matching TRBD2 (5 bases). The germline gives CDR1 MRHNA, CDR2 SNTAGT. The CDR3 length is 15 residues. The V end lost 3 bases, the J end lost 6 bases, and 15 bases lay between the germline ends. The CDR3 DNA follows: TGTGCCAGCAGTGAGACATCATCAACTAGCAATGAGCAGTTCTTC. This codes for CASSETSSTSNEQFF.

The chain combines TRBV27 with TRBJ1-2; D gene unclear. The CDR3 extends over 14 amino acids. Looked up from germline, CDR1 is MNHEY and CDR2 is SMNVEV (reference sequence). The V and J ends lost 8 bases and 0 bases respectively, with 13 bases between them. The CDR3 is CASAPSGTNYGYTF. CDR3 bases: TGTGCCAGCGCACCATCGGGAACTAACTATGGCTACACCTTC.

The chain couples TRBV29-1 to TRBJ1-1; 9 nucleotides align to TRBD1. Germline loops: CDR1 SQVTM, CDR2 ANQGSEA. The CDR3 covers 14 residues. Unmatched junction bases numbered 7, after V lost 7 bases and J lost 1 base. CDR3 sequence (DNA): TGCAGCGCACTCCGGGACAGGGCGAACACTGAAGCTTTCTTT. It is translated as CSALRDRANTEAFF.

This clone was picked up a small number of times. The rearrangement links TRBV27 to TRBJ1-2, with 8 positions matching TRBD1. Germline loops: CDR1 MNHEY, CDR2 SMNVEV (reference sequence). There are 15 residues in the CDR3. Germline trimming cut 6 bases from V and 6 bases from J; bases unmatched to any gene: 12. The CDR3 reads CASRGETGAWDGYTF. As DNA, the CDR3 is TGTGCCAGCAGGGGGGAGACAGGGGCTTGGGATGGCTACACCTTC.

This clone was detected a few times. This chain joins TRBV9 and TRBJ1-1; perhaps TRBD1 as D (5 bases). Germline assignment: CDR1 SGDLS and CDR2 YYNGEE. V lost 5 bases and J lost 1, with 9 bases in between. The CDR3 spans 13 residues. The DNA of the CDR3 is TGTGCCAGCAGGGCAGGGTCGAACACTGAAGCTTTCTTT. Translated, it gives CASRAGSNTEAFF.

V usage is TRBV11-2 and J usage is TRBJ1-1; 8 nucleotides line up with TRBD1. CDR1 is SGHAT, CDR2 FQNNGV, per germline. CDR3 length: 15 amino acids. Trimming removed 5 bases from V and 1 base from J; junction bases left unmatched: 6. The CDR3 reads CASSRGQGGNTEAFF. As DNA, the CDR3 is TGTGCCAGCAGCAGAGGACAGGGAGGGAACACTGAAGCTTTCTTT.